These 19 T cell receptor beta chains share one sample of origin, sequenced in a study of T-cell reconstitution after alpha-beta-depleted transplantation in children. During its preparation, the TCRbeta library received unique molecular identifiers. TCRdb re-derived calls from the PCR reads in MiXCR, one entry per CDR3 protein. The table shows around 960,000 distinct CDR3 sequences, with less than 30% occurring only once. Sequences were derived from PBMCs, mostly from graft donor cells, sampled 360 days after TCRalphabeta/CD19-depleted stem cell transplant. Source of these receptors: a boy younger than two who had a stem cell transplant for SCID, so the T cells may come from the graft donor.

The rearrangement links TRBV12-3 or TRBV12-4 to TRBJ2-7, with 10 bases that match TRBD2. J lost 2 bases, V lost 6 bases, and 7 bases had no gene match. The CDR3 totals 15 residues. The CDR3 is CASSPRTSGAYEQYF. CDR3 sequence (DNA): TGTGCCAGCAGCCCCCGGACTAGCGGAGCCTACGAGCAGTACTTC.

The table lists this clonotype with a few counts. The J gene is TRBJ1-3, the V gene TRBV20-1; no definite D call. The germline CDR1 and CDR2 sequences are DFQATT and SNEGSKA (reference sequence). The CDR3 loop spans 12 amino acids. The CDR3 loop is CGGRNFGNTIYF. The CDR3 DNA reads as TGCGGCGGTAGAAACTTCGGAAACACCATATATTTT.

The chain couples TRBV20-1 to TRBJ2-3; 8 bases are shared with TRBD2. The germline gives CDR1 DFQATT, CDR2 SNEGSKA (reference sequence). CDR3 length: 14 residues. V was pared by 5 bases and J by 6 bases, with 10 bases of the junction left unmatched. CDR3 protein: CSAPNRGGRDTQYF. In nucleotides, the CDR3 is TGCAGTGCTCCCAACCGGGGGGGCCGTGATACGCAGTATTTT.

This clonotype has only a few counts. This chain links TRBV7-8 with TRBJ2-7; 7 bases align to TRBD1. The CDR3 has 15 amino acids. Germline CDR1 is SGHVS and CDR2 is FQNEAQ. V shed 4 bases and J 0 bases; nucleotides not matched to a gene: 6. CDR3 nucleotide sequence: TGTGCCAGCAGCTACGGACAGGCGAGCTCCTACGAGCAGTACTTC. Amino acids: CASSYGQASSYEQYF.

This clonotype was picked up a small number of times. The genes are TRBV7-6 and TRBJ1-1; a weak D match, TRBD1 (6 bases). The CDR3 is 16 amino acids. CDR1 is SGHVS, CDR2 FNYEAQ, per germline. Trimming took off 4 bases at V and 4 bases at J, with 19 bases between the two ends. The DNA of the CDR3 is TGTGCCAGCAGCTCGATGTCGGGGGGCTACGGCACTGAAGCTTTCTTT. Translated, it gives CASSSMSGGYGTEAFF.

The chain recombines TRBV6-2 or TRBV6-3 with TRBJ1-6; the D gene is possibly TRBD1 (5 bases). This CDR3 region has 16 residues. Trimming took 0 bases from V and 8 from J, leaving 14 bases between them. In germline, CDR1 is MNHEY, CDR2 SVGEGT. The CDR3 DNA is TGTGCCAGCAGTTACTCGAGGGACTGGAGGGATTCACCCCTCCACTTT. This codes for CASSYSRDWRDSPLHF.

V and J are TRBV7-9 and TRBJ1-4, with D possibly being TRBD1 (6 bases). CDR3 length: 13 amino acids. Germline CDR1 and CDR2: SEHNR and FQNEAQ (reference sequence). The V and J ends lost 5 bases and 7 bases respectively, with 11 bases between them. The CDR3 DNA sequence: TGTGCCAGCAGCATACAGGGAGGTGAAAAACTGTTTTTT. It translates to CASSIQGGEKLFF.

This clonotype was seen more than once but under ten times. This chain connects TRBV14 to TRBJ2-2; D is uncertain. The V end was cut by 5 bases, the J end by 6 bases, with 22 bases between. The CDR3 runs to 17 residues. Germline CDR1 is SGHDN and CDR2 is FVKESK. The CDR3 sequence: CASSYDDSRGRPGELFF. As DNA, the CDR3 is TGTGCCAGCAGCTATGATGACTCTAGAGGCCGACCCGGGGAGCTGTTTTTT.

The chain employs TRBV7-2 and TRBJ1-1; 9 bases match TRBD1. Germline V CDR1 and CDR2: SGHTA, FQGNSA. Losses at the gene ends were 5 bases for V and 6 bases for J; bases not matched to a gene: 10. The CDR3 has 15 residues. CDR3 amino acids: CASSPYRGQGAEAFF. The DNA for the CDR3 is TGTGCCAGCAGCCCGTACAGGGGGCAGGGGGCTGAAGCTTTCTTT.

This clonotype was counted a few times. The CDR3 bases are TGTGCCATCAGTGGGGGAGGGTTACGAGTTGGGGCCAACGTCCTGACTTTC. This sequence encodes CAISGGGLRVGANVLTF. J is TRBJ2-6 and V is TRBV10-3; 7 bases fit TRBD2. Germline V lookup: CDR1 ENHRY, CDR2 SYGVKD. With 4 bases clipped from V and 3 bases from J, the junction kept 9 bases outside the gene matches. The CDR3 has 17 amino acids.

V usage is TRBV5-1 and J usage is TRBJ2-7, with TRBD1 matching over 8 bases. The V gene end was trimmed by 2 bases and the J gene end by 3 bases; junction bases not matched to a gene: 7. Germline CDR1 is SGHRS and CDR2 is YFSETQ. The CDR3 covers 15 residues. This CDR3 is CASSFRTGPSYEQYF. In DNA, the CDR3 is TGCGCCAGCAGCTTTAGGACAGGGCCGAGCTACGAGCAGTACTTC.

This rearrangement joins TRBV29-1 to TRBJ2-5; D gene uncertain. V lost 1 base and J lost 1, with 10 bases in between. CDR1 and CDR2 from the germline V gene are SQVTM and ANQGSEA. The CDR3 runs to 14 residues. The CDR3 spells CSVEVGVAQETQYF. In nucleotides, the CDR3 is TGCAGCGTTGAAGTTGGGGTGGCCCAAGAGACCCAGTACTTC.

V is TRBV12-3 or TRBV12-4 and J is TRBJ1-3, with D uncertain. CDR3 size: 12 residues. The V and J ends lost 6 bases and 6 bases respectively, with 9 bases between them. The CDR3, as DNA: TGTGCCAGCAGCCCGAGCCTAAACACCATATATTTT. Its protein product is CASSPSLNTIYF.

This chain joins TRBV3-1 and TRBJ2-2, with D possibly being TRBD1 or TRBD2 (5 bases each). This CDR3 comprises 17 residues. CDR1 is LGHDT, CDR2 YNNKEL, per germline (reference sequence). V was clipped by 2 bases and J by 7 bases, with 20 bases between them. The CDR3 protein is CASSQTIKPGPLGELFF. The CDR3, as DNA: TGTGCCAGCAGCCAAACTATTAAGCCGGGACCACTCGGGGAGCTGTTTTTT.

CDR3 DNA sequence: TGTGCCAGCAGTGAAGGGACGGCTGGGACCCAGTACTTC. Translation: CASSEGTAGTQYF. The genes are TRBV2 and TRBJ2-5; D unresolved. Germline-derived CDR1 and CDR2 are SNHLY and FYNNEI. V lost 1 base and J 7 bases, leaving 10 bases between the germline ends. The CDR3 runs 13 residues.

J is TRBJ1-6 and V is TRBV5-1, with TRBD1 as a possible D gene (5 bases). The CDR3 totals 13 residues. The germline V and J ends were trimmed by 4 bases and 13 bases, with 15 bases remaining between them. CDR1 and CDR2 from the germline V gene are SGHRS and YFSETQ. The CDR3 DNA follows: TGCGCCAGCAGCCGGGACCAGCTATCCCCCCTCCACTTT. Its protein product is CASSRDQLSPLHF.

This clonotype occurred a few times. This chain joins TRBV10-3 and TRBJ1-1; D gene unclear. V was shortened by 7 bases and J by 0 bases, with 12 bases between the two germline ends. This CDR3 contains 14 residues. Looked up from germline, CDR1 is ENHRY and CDR2 is SYGVKD. The CDR3 loop is CAITERTVNTEAFF. The CDR3 coding sequence is TGTGCCATCACCGAGCGAACGGTGAACACTGAAGCTTTCTTT.

The CDR3 region is CASNGGSNYGYTF. CDR3 in DNA: TGTGCCAGCAACGGAGGGTCTAACTATGGCTACACCTTC. This chain uses TRBV6-2 or TRBV6-3 with TRBJ1-2; D gene unclear. Germline V CDR1 and CDR2: MNHEY, SVGEGT. Between the trimmed V and J ends, which lost 7 bases and 0 bases, there was a span of 9 bases. The CDR3 sequence is 13 residues long.

The genes are TRBV19 and TRBJ1-5; unclear D gene. V was pared by 8 bases and J by 6 bases, with 14 bases between. This CDR3 is 13 amino acids long. Looked up from germline, CDR1 is LNHDA and CDR2 is SQIVND (reference sequence). CDR3 amino acids: CASRSSRIQPQHF. In nucleotides, the CDR3 is TGTGCCAGTCGTTCTTCTCGGATTCAGCCCCAGCATTTT.